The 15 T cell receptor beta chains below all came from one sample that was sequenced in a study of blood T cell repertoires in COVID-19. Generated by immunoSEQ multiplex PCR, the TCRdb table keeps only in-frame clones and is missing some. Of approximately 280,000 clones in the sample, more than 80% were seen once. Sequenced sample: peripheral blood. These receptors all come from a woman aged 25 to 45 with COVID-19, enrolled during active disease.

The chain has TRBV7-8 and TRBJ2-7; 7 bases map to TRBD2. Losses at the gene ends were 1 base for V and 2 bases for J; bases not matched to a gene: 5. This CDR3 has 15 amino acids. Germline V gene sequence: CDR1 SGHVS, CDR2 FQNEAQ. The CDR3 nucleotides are TGTGCCAGCAGCTTAGGAGCGGGGAAGACCTACGAGCAGTACTTC. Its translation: CASSLGAGKTYEQYF.

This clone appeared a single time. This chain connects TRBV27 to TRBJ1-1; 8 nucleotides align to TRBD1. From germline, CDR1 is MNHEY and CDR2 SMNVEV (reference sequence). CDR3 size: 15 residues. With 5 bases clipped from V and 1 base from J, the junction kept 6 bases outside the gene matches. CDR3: CASSNLGTGNTEAFF. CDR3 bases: TGTGCCAGCAGTAATCTAGGGACAGGGAACACTGAAGCTTTCTTT.

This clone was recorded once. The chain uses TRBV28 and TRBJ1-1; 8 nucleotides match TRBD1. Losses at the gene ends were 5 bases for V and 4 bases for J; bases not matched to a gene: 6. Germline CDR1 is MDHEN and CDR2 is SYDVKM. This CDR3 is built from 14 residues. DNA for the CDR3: TGTGCCAGCAGTCCCCTACAGGGGGTCACTGAAGCTTTCTTT. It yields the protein CASSPLQGVTEAFF.

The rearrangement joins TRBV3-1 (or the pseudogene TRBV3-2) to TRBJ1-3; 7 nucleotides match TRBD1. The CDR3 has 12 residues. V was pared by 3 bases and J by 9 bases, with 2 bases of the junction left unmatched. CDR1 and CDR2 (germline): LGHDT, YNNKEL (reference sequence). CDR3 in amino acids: CASSQTGITIYF. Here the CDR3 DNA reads TGTGCCAGCAGCCAGACAGGGATCACCATATATTTT.

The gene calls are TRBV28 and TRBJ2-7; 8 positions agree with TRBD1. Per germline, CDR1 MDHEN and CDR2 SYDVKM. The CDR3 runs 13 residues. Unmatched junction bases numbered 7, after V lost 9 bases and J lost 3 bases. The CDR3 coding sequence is TGTGCCAGTACCAGGGGGCTCAGCTACGAGCAGTACTTC. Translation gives CASTRGLSYEQYF.

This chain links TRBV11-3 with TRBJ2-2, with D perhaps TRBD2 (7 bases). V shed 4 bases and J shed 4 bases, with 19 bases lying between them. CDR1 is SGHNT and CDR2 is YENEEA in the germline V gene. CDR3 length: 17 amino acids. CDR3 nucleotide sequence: TGTGCCAGCAGCTCCCCCGCCGCCCGGGGGGCCACCGGGGAGCTGTTTTTT. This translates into CASSSPAARGATGELFF.

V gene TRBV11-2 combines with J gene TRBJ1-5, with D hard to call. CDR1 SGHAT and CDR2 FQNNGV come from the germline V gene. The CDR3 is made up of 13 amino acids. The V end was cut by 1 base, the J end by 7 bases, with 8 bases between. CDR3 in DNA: TGTGCCAGCAGCTTAGGAGTTGCACAGCCCCAGCATTTT. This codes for CASSLGVAQPQHF.

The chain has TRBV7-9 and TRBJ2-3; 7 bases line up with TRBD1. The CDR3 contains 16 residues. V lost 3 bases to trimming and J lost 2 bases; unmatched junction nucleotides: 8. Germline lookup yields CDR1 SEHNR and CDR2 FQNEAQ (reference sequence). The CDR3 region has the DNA TGTGCCAGCAGCTTCCCGGGACAGCTGCCCACAGATACGCAGTATTTT. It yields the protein CASSFPGQLPTDTQYF.

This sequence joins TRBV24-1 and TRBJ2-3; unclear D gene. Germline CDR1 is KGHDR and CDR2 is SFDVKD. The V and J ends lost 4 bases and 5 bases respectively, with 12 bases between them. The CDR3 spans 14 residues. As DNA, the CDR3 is TGTGCCACCAGTGACCCGAGTACGGTAGATACGCAGTATTTT. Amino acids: CATSDPSTVDTQYF.

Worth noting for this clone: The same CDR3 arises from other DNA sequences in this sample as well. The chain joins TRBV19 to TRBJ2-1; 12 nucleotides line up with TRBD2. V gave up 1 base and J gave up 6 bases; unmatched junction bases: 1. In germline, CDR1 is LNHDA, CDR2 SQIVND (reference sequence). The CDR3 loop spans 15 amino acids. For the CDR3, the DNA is TGTGCCAGTAGTATAGGACTAGCGGGAGTCAATGAGCAGTTCTTC. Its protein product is CASSIGLAGVNEQFF.

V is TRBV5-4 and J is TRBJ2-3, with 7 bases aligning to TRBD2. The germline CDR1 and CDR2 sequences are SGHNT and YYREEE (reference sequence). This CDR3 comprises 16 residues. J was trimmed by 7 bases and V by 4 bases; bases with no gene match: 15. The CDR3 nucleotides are TGTGCCAGCAGCCCGGAACTAGCGAGTGTGCCCAATACGCAGTATTTT. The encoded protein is CASSPELASVPNTQYF.

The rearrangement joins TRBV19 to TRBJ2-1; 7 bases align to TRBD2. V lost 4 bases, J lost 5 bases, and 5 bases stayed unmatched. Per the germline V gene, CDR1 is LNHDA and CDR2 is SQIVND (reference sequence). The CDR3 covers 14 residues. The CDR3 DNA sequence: TGTGCCAGTAGTAGGTGGGAGGGCCACAATGAGCAGTTCTTC. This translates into CASSRWEGHNEQFF.

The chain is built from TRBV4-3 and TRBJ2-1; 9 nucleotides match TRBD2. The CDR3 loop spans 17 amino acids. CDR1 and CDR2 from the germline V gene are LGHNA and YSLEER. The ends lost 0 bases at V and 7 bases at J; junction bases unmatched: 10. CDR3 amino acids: CASSQDRGRALGNEQFF. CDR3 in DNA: TGCGCCAGCAGCCAAGATCGCGGGAGGGCCCTCGGGAATGAGCAGTTCTTC.

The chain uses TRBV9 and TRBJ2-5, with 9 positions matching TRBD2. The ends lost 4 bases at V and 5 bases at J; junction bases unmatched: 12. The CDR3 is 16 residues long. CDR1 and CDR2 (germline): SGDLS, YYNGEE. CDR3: CASSPRIAGVDETQYF. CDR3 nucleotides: TGTGCCAGCAGCCCCCGTATAGCGGGAGTTGACGAGACCCAGTACTTC.

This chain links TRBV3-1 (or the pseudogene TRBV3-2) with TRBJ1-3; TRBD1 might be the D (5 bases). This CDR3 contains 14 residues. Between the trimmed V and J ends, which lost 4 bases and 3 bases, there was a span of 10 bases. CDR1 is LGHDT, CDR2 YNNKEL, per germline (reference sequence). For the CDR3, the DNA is TGTGCCAGCAGCCGCGGGGCCGGTGGAAACACCATATATTTT. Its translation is CASSRGAGGNTIYF.